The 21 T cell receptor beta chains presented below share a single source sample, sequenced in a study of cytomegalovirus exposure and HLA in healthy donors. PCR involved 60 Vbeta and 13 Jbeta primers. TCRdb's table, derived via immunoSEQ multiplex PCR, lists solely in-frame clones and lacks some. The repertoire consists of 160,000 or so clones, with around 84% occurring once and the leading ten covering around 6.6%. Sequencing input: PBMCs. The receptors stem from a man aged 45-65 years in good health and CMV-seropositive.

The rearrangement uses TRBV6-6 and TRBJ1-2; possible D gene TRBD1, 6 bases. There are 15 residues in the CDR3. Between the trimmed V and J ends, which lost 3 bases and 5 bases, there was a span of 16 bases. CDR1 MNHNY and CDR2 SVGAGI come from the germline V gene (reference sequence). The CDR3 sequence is CASSYETGRGYGYTF. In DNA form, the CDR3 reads TGTGCCAGCAGTTATGAAACAGGGAGAGGGTATGGCTACACCTTC.

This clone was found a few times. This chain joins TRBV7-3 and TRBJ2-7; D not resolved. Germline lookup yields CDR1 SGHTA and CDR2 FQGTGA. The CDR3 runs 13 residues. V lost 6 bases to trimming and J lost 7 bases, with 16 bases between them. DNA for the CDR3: TGTGCCAGCAGGTCCAGAGGAACTCGGGAGCAGTACTTC. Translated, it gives CASRSRGTREQYF.

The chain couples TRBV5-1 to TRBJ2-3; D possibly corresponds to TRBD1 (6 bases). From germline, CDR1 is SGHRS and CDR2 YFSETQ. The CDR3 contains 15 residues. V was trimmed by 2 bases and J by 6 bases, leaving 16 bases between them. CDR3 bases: TGCGCCAGCAGCTTCGACAGGTGGCCAGGGGATACGCAGTATTTT. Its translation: CASSFDRWPGDTQYF.

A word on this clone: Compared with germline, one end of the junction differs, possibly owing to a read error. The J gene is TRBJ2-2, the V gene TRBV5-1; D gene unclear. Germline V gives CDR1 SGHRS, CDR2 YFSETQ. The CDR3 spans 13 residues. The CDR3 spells CASSSRNTGELFF. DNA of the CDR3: TGCGCCAGCAGCTCGAGGAACACTGGGGAGCTGTTTTTT.

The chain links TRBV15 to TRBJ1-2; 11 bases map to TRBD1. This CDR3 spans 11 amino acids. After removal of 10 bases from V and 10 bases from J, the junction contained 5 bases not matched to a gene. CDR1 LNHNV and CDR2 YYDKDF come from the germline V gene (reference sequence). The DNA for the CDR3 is TGTGCCATCGGGACAGGGGGTGTCTACACCTTC. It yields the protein CAIGTGGVYTF.

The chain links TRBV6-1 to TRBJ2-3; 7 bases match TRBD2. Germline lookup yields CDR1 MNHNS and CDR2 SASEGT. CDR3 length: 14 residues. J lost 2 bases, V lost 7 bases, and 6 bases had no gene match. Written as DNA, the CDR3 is TGTGCCAGCACCGAGGGAGGGAACACAGATACGCAGTATTTT. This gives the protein CASTEGGNTDTQYF.

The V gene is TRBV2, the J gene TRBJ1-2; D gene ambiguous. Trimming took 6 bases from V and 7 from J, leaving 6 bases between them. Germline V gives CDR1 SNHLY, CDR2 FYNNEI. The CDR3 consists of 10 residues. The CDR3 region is CASRAIGYTF. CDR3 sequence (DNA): TGTGCCAGCAGGGCAATTGGCTACACCTTC.

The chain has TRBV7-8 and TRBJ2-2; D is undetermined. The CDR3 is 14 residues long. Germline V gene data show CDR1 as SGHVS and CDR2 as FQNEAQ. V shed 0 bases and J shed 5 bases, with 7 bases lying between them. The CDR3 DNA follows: TGTGCCAGCAGCTTAGCGACACCTACCGGGGAGCTGTTTTTT. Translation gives CASSLATPTGELFF.

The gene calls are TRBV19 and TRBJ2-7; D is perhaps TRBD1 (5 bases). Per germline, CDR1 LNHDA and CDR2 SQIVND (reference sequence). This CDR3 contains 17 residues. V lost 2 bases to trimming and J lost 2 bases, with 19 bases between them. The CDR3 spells CASSINTRQGYPYEQYF. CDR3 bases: TGTGCCAGTAGTATAAACACCCGGCAGGGATACCCCTACGAGCAGTACTTC.

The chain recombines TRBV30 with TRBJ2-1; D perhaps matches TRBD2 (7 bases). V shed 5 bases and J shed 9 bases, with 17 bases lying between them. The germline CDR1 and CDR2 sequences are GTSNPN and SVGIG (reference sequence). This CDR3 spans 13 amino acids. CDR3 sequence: CAWQRGGSSEQFF. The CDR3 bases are TGTGCCTGGCAGAGGGGGGGTAGCAGTGAGCAGTTCTTC.

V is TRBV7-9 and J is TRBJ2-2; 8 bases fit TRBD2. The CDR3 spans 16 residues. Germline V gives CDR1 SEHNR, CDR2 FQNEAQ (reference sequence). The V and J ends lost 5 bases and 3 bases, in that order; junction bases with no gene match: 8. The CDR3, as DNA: TGTGCCAGCAGCACGCGAAGCGGGAGCTACACCGGGGAGCTGTTTTTT. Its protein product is CASSTRSGSYTGELFF.

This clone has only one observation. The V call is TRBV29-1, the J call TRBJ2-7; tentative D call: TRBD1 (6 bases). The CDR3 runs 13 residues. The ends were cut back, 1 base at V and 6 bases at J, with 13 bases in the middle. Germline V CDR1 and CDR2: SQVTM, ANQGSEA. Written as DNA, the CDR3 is TGCAGCGTTGAAGCTACAGGGTTCTCCGAGCAGTACTTC. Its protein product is CSVEATGFSEQYF.

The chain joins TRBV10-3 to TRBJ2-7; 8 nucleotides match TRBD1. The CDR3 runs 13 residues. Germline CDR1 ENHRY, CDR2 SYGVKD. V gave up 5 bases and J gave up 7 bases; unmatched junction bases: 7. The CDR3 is CAISFQGAMEQYF. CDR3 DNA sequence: TGTGCCATCAGTTTCCAGGGGGCGATGGAGCAGTACTTC.

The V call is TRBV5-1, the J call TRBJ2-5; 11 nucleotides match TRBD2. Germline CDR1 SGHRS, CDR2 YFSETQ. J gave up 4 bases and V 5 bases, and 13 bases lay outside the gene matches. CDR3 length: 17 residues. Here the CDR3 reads CASRYSIAGGIGETQYF. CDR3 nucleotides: TGCGCCAGCAGGTACTCGATAGCGGGGGGGATTGGAGAGACCCAGTACTTC.

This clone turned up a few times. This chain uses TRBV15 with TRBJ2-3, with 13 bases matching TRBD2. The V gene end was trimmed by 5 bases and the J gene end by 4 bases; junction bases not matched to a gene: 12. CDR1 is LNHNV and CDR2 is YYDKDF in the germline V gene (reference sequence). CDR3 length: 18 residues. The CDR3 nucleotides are TGTGCCACCAGCCCCCGGACTAGCGGGGGAGGATGGGCAGATACGCAGTATTTT. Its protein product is CATSPRTSGGGWADTQYF.

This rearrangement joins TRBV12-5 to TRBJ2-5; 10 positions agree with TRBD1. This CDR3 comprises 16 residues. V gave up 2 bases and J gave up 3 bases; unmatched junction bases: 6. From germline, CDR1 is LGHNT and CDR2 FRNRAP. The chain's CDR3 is CASGLQPGTGEETQYF. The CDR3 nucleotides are TGTGCTAGTGGTTTGCAACCCGGGACAGGGGAAGAGACCCAGTACTTC.

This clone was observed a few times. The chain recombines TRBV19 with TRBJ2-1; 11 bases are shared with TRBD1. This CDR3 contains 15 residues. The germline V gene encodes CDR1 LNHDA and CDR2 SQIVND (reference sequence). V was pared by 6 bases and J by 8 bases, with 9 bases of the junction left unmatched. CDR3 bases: TGTGCCAGTAGAAAAGGACAGGGGGCGATGGATGAGCAGTTCTTC. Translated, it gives CASRKGQGAMDEQFF.

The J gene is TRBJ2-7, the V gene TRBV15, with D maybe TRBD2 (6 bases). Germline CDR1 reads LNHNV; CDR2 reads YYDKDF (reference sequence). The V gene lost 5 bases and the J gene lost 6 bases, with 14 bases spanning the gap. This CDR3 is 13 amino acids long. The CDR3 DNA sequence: TGTGCCACCAGCCTACGGGGGATGCTCGAGCAGTACGTC. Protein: CATSLRGMLEQYV.

CDR3 amino acids: CASSQERGLAGHQETQYF. CDR3 nucleotides: TGCGCCAGCAGCCAAGAAAGGGGACTAGCGGGACACCAAGAGACCCAGTACTTC. This chain links TRBV4-1 with TRBJ2-5, with 13 bases matching TRBD2. The CDR3 sequence is 18 residues long. CDR1 and CDR2 (germline): MGHRA, YSYEKL. V trimming: 0 bases; J trimming: 0 bases; junction bases outside the gene matches: 4.

The CDR3 sequence is CASSTGTGDSYGYTF. CDR3 DNA sequence: TGCGCCAGCAGCACAGGGACAGGGGATTCTTATGGCTACACCTTC. The chain links TRBV5-1 to TRBJ1-2; 10 bases line up with TRBD1. Germline V CDR1 and CDR2: SGHRS, YFSETQ. The CDR3 is 15 residues long. J lost 5 bases, V lost 4 bases, and 8 bases had no gene match.

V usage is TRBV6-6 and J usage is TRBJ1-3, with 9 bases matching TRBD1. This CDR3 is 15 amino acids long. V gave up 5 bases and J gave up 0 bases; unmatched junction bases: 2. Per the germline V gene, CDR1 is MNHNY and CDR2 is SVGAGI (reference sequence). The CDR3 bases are TGTGCCAGCAGTGGGACAGGGCCCTCTGGAAACACCATATATTTT. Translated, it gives CASSGTGPSGNTIYF.